The 16 T cell receptor beta chains below all came from one sample that was sequenced in a study of CD8 T cells in ankylosing spondylitis. A single record per CDR3 protein comes from TCRdb applying MiXCR to the 5' RACE reads. The sample consists of 750,000 to 850,000 distinct CDR3 sequences, about 11% of them appearing once. Findings and caveats of the study: Ankylosing spondylitis blood seemed to carry a telltale TCR beta motif made of fewer than ten highly homologous variants.

No antigens are known for them. Sequencing used blood, either unsorted or a sorted T cell fraction (not recorded which). These receptors were obtained from a male donor with ankylosing spondylitis.

The sample holds a few counts of this clonotype. V gene TRBV20-1 combines with J gene TRBJ2-3; 10 bases agree with TRBD1. The CDR3 is 16 amino acids. With 0 bases clipped from V and 3 bases from J, the junction kept 6 bases outside the gene matches. From germline, CDR1 is DFQATT and CDR2 SNEGSKA (reference sequence). This chain's CDR3 is CSARDRRQGATDTQYF. CDR3 in DNA: TGCAGTGCTAGAGATCGGAGACAGGGGGCGACAGATACGCAGTATTTT.

This chain links TRBV18 with TRBJ1-2; D possibly corresponds to TRBD1 (6 bases). This CDR3 has 15 amino acids. Trimming pared 2 bases from V and 4 bases from J, leaving 14 bases between. Germline assignment: CDR1 KGHSH and CDR2 LQKENI. DNA of the CDR3: TGTGCCAGCTCACCAGCACAGGGTGGATCCTATGGCTACACCTTC. Translating gives CASSPAQGGSYGYTF.

This clonotype has more than one count but fewer than ten. The J gene is TRBJ1-4, the V gene TRBV18, with D possibly being TRBD1 (6 bases). Germline V gene data show CDR1 as KGHSH and CDR2 as LQKENI. The germline V and J ends were trimmed by 3 bases and 7 bases, with 15 bases remaining between them. This CDR3 comprises 15 residues. The CDR3 nucleotides are TGTGCCAGCTCACCGCTGGGACAAGGGCCTGAAAAACTGTTTTTT. This gives the protein CASSPLGQGPEKLFF.

The rearrangement uses TRBV4-3 and TRBJ2-3, with 8 bases fitting TRBD2. The germline CDR1 and CDR2 sequences are LGHNA and YSLEER. This CDR3 comprises 17 residues. Germline trimming cut 0 bases from V and 6 bases from J; bases unmatched to any gene: 11. As DNA, the CDR3 is TGCGCCAGCAGCCAAGATGTTGGAGCGGGGGCCCCGGATACGCAGTATTTT. Protein sequence: CASSQDVGAGAPDTQYF.

This clonotype was detected only a few times. The chain is built from TRBV28 and TRBJ2-1; 8 bases align to TRBD2. V was clipped by 6 bases and J by 5 bases; unmatched bases: 6. The germline gives CDR1 MDHEN, CDR2 SYDVKM. The CDR3 loop spans 14 amino acids. For the CDR3, the DNA is TGTGCCAGCAGCCCGGGGGGGGAGAACAATGAGCAGTTCTTC. Residues: CASSPGGENNEQFF.

This clonotype came up a few times. Germline and junction disagree at one end, which may indicate a read error. The J gene is TRBJ1-1, the V gene TRBV18; D is ambiguous. This CDR3 has 17 amino acids. The germline V gene has CDR1 KGHSH and CDR2 LQKENI. DNA of the CDR3: TGTGCCAGCTCACCTCGCGGGATAACAATTGCGAACGCTGAAGCTTTCTTT. Its translation: CASSPRGITIANAEAFF. Full variable domain (remainder filled in from reference TRBV18 and TRBJ1-1): NAGVMQNPRHLVRRRGQEARLRCSPMKGHSHVYWYRQLPEEGLKFMVYLQKENIIDESGMPKERFSAEFPKEGPSILRIQQVVRGDSAAYFCASSPRGITIANAEAFFGQGTRLTVV.

This clonotype has just a few counts. V usage is TRBV6-1 and J usage is TRBJ1-4, with TRBD1 matching over 7 bases. V lost 4 bases to trimming and J lost 6 bases; unmatched junction nucleotides: 8. The CDR3 is made up of 15 amino acids. Germline assignment: CDR1 MNHNS and CDR2 SASEGT. CDR3 protein: CASSVAGGDDEKLFF. DNA of the CDR3: TGTGCCAGCAGTGTCGCAGGGGGGGACGATGAAAAACTGTTTTTT.

Points on this clonotype: The junction departs from the called germline gene at one end, perhaps through a read error. This chain connects TRBV20-1 to TRBJ2-2, with D maybe TRBD2 (5 bases). Germline-derived CDR1 and CDR2 are DFQATT and SNEGSKA (reference sequence). CDR3 length: 14 amino acids. As DNA, the CDR3 is TGCAGTACTAGAGATTACCGAGGAGCCGGGGAGCTGTTTTTT. Amino acids: CSTRDYRGAGELFF.

A note on this clonotype: Being one base from a much bigger clone, this may be a read error. Because it lacks the conserved phenylalanine or tryptophan at the end, this CDR3 is likely a read error. The chain couples TRBV29-1 to TRBJ1-2; tentatively, D is TRBD1 (6 bases). The CDR3 runs 13 residues. V was shortened by 7 bases and J by 0 bases, with 12 bases between the two germline ends. Germline lookup yields CDR1 SQVTM and CDR2 ANQGSEA. The CDR3 DNA reads TGCAGCGCCACAGGGTTTCCTAACTATGGCTACACCTCC. Amino acid sequence: CSATGFPNYGYTS.

V gene TRBV5-1 combines with J gene TRBJ2-1, with 8 bases identical to TRBD1. Germline loops: CDR1 SGHRS, CDR2 YFSETQ. Trimming at V came to 0 bases and at J to 0 bases, leaving 11 bases not matched to a gene. The CDR3 sequence is 19 residues long. The DNA for the CDR3 is TGCGCCAGCAGCTTGGGGGCGCAGGGGGCGAGGTCCTCCTACAATGAGCAGTTCTTC. Translated: CASSLGAQGARSSYNEQFF.

Ten or more counts support this clonotype. This chain connects TRBV20-1 to TRBJ1-4; D call uncertain. Germline CDR1 is DFQATT and CDR2 is SNEGSKA (reference sequence). The CDR3 runs to 13 residues. V dropped 6 bases and J dropped 8 bases, with 16 bases sitting between them. CDR3 in amino acids: CSAAGRGGEKLFF. CDR3 nucleotides: TGCAGTGCCGCCGGGCGAGGTGGAGAAAAACTGTTTTTT.

The V gene is TRBV20-1, the J gene TRBJ2-1; TRBD1 is a possible D gene (5 bases). V shed 2 bases and J shed 6 bases, with 8 bases lying between them. The CDR3 has 12 residues. CDR1 and CDR2 from the germline V gene are DFQATT and SNEGSKA (reference sequence). The CDR3 loop is CSARSQGNEQFF. The CDR3 DNA reads as TGCAGTGCTAGAAGTCAGGGCAATGAGCAGTTCTTC.

In this sample, this clonotype turned up a few times. This chain uses TRBV20-1 with TRBJ1-1; the D is unclear. The CDR3 consists of 17 residues. Trimming stripped 3 bases from V and 7 bases from J, with 27 bases between. Germline V gene sequence: CDR1 DFQATT, CDR2 SNEGSKA (reference sequence). CDR3 DNA sequence: TGCAGTGCTAGCGGGCCTCTGGAAAACTCGAATCGGGGTGAAGCTTTCTTT. Translation: CSASGPLENSNRGEAFF.

The CDR3 DNA reads TGTGCCAGCAGTGAGGGACACAGAGGGGGCGAGCAGTACTTC. Translation gives CASSEGHRGGEQYF. The rearrangement links TRBV6-1 to TRBJ2-7; tentative D call: TRBD1 (6 bases). This CDR3 has 14 amino acids. CDR1 is MNHNS, CDR2 SASEGT, per germline. Trimming left V 3 bases short and J 6 bases short, with 15 bases between.

This clonotype was observed at least ten times. The genes are TRBV20-1 and TRBJ2-7, with 12 bases lining up with TRBD2. Germline trimming cut 3 bases from V and 4 bases from J; bases unmatched to any gene: 7. The CDR3 is 15 amino acids. Germline V gene data show CDR1 as DFQATT and CDR2 as SNEGSKA (reference sequence). CDR3 sequence: CSASGLAGGSYEQYF. CDR3 bases: TGCAGTGCTAGTGGTCTAGCGGGAGGGTCGTACGAGCAGTACTTC.

The gene calls are TRBV29-1 and TRBJ2-2; 8 bases map to TRBD2. Germline trimming cut 5 bases from V and 7 bases from J; bases unmatched to any gene: 9. Germline loops: CDR1 SQVTM, CDR2 ANQGSEA. The CDR3 is made up of 14 amino acids. The DNA of the CDR3 is TGCAGCGTTCCGGGGGGGCCGGGAGTCGGGGAGCTGTTTTTT. Amino acid sequence: CSVPGGPGVGELFF.